Listed below are T cell receptor beta chains from one sample, sequenced in a study of cytomegalovirus exposure and HLA in healthy donors. The data were produced by immunoSEQ multiplex PCR, yet TCRdb's version contains in-frame clones alone and is incomplete. Of over 130,000 clones listed, more than 55% are singletons. The sample comprised PBMCs. The receptor source for this set is a woman between 55 and 75 years old in good health and CMV-seronegative. CDR3s include the opening cysteine and the closing phenylalanine or tryptophan. Fields, in order: V gene, J gene, CDR3 protein.

TRBV5-1	TRBJ1-1	CASSRSGGAGEAFF
TRBV11-3	TRBJ2-7	CASSWQQGRLNEQYF
TRBV2	TRBJ2-6	CASSAQGAIGANVLTF
TRBV11-3	TRBJ2-1	CASSLGVGGSDEQFF
TRBV5-1	TRBJ2-5	CASSVAGGETQYF
TRBV7-8	NA	CASSLAPGDSYEQYF
TRBV15	TRBJ2-7	CATSRGSWAGQGLGEQYF
TRBV20-1	TRBJ2-2	CSATRGGELFF
TRBV19	TRBJ1-5	CASRPSGRRHQPQHF
TRBV6-1	TRBJ1-1	CASRPQAGTEAFF
TRBV5-4	TRBJ1-2	CASSLRTGGWVYGYTF
TRBV29-1	TRBJ2-7	CSVVRTGLGEQYF
TRBV4-3	TRBJ2-3	CASSQARGLAGGGDTQYF
TRBV5-4	TRBJ2-5	CASSDRTSGGSYQETQYF
TRBV5-1	TRBJ2-7	CASSFQGQALNYEQYF
TRBV5-1	TRBJ2-2	CASSLTGDTGELFF
TRBV2	TRBJ2-5	CASSGRSGGPQETQYF
TRBV6-1	TRBJ2-7	CASSENPRASASYEQYF
TRBV9	TRBJ2-1	CASSPGDRVGDEQFF
TRBV9	TRBJ2-3	CASSVAGGRTDTQYF
TRBV27	TRBJ2-2	CASQQGAETGELFF
TRBV6-6	TRBJ2-1	CASSSLTLQNEQFF
TRBV5-8	TRBJ2-5	CASSMGQGLQETQYF
TRBV6-1	TRBJ1-2	CASSGGQGARGYTF
TRBV13	TRBJ2-4	CASSRYVAGLKNIQYF
TRBV5-6	TRBJ1-1	CASTRGWDSEAFF
TRBV18	TRBJ2-7	CASSPSGDAYEQYF
TRBV5-6	TRBJ1-6	CASSLVALYNSPLHF
TRBV5-6	TRBJ2-7	CASSLGVGRGSYEQYF
TRBV7-3	TRBJ2-6	CASSLAVAGANVLTF
TRBV4-2	TRBJ1-4	CASSQAGQGEKLFF
TRBV9	TRBJ2-5	CASSTTGGLQETQYF
TRBV19	TRBJ2-5	CASSITQGAGETQYF
TRBV28	TRBJ2-3	CASSRTGSNTDTQYF
TRBV18	TRBJ2-5	CASLPSGQGKETQYF
TRBV19	TRBJ1-2	CTSSPQGSWGYTF
TRBV10-3	TRBJ2-6	CAISESRSTSSGANVLTF
TRBV9	TRBJ1-1	CASSARTGNVGTEAFF
TRBV5-5	TRBJ2-5	CASSSGGSETQYF
TRBV28	NA	CASSNRGYEQYF
TRBV5-1	TRBJ2-3	CASSSAGQRGGGDTQYF
TRBV7-8	TRBJ2-7	CASSGTGPPYEQYF
TRBV19	TRBJ2-1	CASMAGVSSYNEQFF
TRBV6-5	TRBJ2-7	CASTKAQGYEQYF
TRBV11-3	TRBJ2-7	CASSLGPVSYEQYF
TRBV4-1	TRBJ1-2	CASSQDRQVYGYTF
TRBV19	TRBJ2-6	CASTPGQLSSSGANVLTF
TRBV19	TRBJ2-2	CASSMPGRLGLGAGELFF
TRBV6-5	TRBJ2-3	CASSYSEFVTDTQYF
TRBV29-1	TRBJ2-1	CSVRGRGSYNEQFF
TRBV10-3	TRBJ2-1	CAIRGDSYNEQFF
TRBV7-2	TRBJ2-3	CASSPQGTDTQYF